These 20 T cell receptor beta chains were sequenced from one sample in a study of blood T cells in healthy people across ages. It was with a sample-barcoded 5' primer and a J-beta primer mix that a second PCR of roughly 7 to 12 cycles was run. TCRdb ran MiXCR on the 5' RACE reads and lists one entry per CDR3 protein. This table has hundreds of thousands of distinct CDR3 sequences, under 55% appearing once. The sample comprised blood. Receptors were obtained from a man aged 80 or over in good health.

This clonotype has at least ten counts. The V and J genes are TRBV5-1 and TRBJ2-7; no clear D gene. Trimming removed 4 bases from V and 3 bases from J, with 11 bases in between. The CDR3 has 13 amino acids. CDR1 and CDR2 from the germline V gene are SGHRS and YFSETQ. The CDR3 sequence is CASSSGVYYEQYF. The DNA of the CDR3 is TGCGCCAGCAGCAGTGGGGTCTACTACGAGCAGTACTTC. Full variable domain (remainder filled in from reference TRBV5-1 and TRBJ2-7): KAGVTQTPRYLIKTRGQQVTLSCSPISGHRSVSWYQQTPGQGLQFLFEYFSETQRNKGNFPGRFSGRQFSNSRSEMNVSTLELGDSALYLCASSSGVYYEQYFGPGTRLTVT.

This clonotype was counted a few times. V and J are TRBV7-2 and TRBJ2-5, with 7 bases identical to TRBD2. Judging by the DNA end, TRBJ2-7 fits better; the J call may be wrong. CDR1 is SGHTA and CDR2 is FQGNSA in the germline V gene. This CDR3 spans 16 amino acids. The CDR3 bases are TGTGCCAGCAGCTTAGCGCTGGGCGGGAGTTCCTACGAGCAGTACTTC. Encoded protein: CASSLALGGSSYEQYF.

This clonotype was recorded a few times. This CDR3 is CASSNDQLHGYTF. The CDR3 DNA sequence: TGTGCCAGCAGCAATGATCAGTTACATGGCTACACCTTC. The rearrangement joins TRBV13 to TRBJ1-2; no definite D call. There are 13 residues in the CDR3. Deletions cut 5 bases from V and 6 bases from J, with 13 bases between. Germline V gene lookup returns CDR1 PRHDT and CDR2 FYEKMQ (reference sequence).

CDR3 DNA: TGCAGTGCTAGAGGCCCGGGACAGGGGTTTGAAGGCTACACCTTC. Translated, it gives CSARGPGQGFEGYTF. This chain joins TRBV20-1 and TRBJ1-2, with 10 positions matching TRBD1. Germline V CDR1 and CDR2: DFQATT, SNEGSKA (reference sequence). The trim removed 1 base at V and 8 bases at J, leaving 10 bases unmatched. The CDR3 contains 15 residues.

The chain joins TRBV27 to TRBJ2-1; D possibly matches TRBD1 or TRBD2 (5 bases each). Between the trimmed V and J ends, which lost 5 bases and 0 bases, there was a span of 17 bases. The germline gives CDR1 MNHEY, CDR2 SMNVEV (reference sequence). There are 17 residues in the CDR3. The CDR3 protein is CASSKIGTISSYNEQFF. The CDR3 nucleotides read TGTGCCAGCAGTAAAATAGGGACGATAAGCTCCTACAATGAGCAGTTCTTC.

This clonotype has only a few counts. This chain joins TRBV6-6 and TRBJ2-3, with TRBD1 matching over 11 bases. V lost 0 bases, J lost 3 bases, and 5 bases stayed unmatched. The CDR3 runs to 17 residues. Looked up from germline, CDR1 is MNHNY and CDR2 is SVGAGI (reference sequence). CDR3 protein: CASSYSPGQGETDTQYF. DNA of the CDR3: TGTGCCAGCAGTTACTCCCCGGGACAGGGGGAGACAGATACGCAGTATTTT.

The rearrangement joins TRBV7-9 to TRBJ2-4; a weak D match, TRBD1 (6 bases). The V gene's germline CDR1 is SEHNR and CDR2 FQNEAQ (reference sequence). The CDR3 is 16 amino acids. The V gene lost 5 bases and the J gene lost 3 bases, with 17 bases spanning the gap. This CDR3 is CASSPSLRGDKNIQYF. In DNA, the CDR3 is TGTGCCAGCAGCCCTAGCCTCAGGGGAGACAAAAACATTCAGTACTTC. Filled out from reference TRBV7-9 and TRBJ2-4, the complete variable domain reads DTGVSQNPRHKITKRGQNVTFRCDPISEHNRLYWYRQTLGQGPEFLTYFQNEAQLEKSRLLSDRFSAERPKGSFSTLEIQRTEQGDSAMYLCASSPSLRGDKNIQYFGAGTRLSVL.

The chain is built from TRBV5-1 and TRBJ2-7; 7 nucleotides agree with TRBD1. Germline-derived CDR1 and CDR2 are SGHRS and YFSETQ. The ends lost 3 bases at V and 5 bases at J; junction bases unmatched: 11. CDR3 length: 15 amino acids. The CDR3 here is CASSSRQGVRHEQYF. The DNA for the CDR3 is TGCGCCAGCAGCTCTCGACAGGGTGTCCGCCACGAGCAGTACTTC.

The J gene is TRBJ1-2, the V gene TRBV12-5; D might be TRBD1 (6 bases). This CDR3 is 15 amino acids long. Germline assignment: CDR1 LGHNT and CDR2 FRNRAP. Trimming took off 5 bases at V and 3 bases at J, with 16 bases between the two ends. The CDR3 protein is CASGLPRQEHYGYTF. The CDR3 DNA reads TGTGCTAGTGGTCTACCGAGACAGGAACACTATGGCTACACCTTC.

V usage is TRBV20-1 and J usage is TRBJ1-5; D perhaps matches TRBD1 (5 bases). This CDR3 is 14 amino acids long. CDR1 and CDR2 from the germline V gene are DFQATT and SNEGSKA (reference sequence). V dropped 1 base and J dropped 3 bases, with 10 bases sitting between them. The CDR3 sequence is CSARAEGTNQPQHF. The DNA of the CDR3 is TGCAGTGCTAGAGCTGAGGGGACCAATCAGCCCCAGCATTTT.

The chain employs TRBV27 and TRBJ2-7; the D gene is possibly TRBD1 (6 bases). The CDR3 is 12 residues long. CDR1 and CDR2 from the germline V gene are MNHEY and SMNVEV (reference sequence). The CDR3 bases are TGTGGAACCCGGGACACCTTTTACGAGCAGTACTTC. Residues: CGTRDTFYEQYF.

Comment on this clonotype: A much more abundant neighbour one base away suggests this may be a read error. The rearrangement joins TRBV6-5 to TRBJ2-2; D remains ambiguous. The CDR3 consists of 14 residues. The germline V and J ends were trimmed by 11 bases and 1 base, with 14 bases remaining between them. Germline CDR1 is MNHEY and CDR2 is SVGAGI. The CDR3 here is CAGTGLGNTGELFF. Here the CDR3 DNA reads TGTGCCGGCACGGGTTTAGGGAACACCGGGGAGCTGTTTTTT.

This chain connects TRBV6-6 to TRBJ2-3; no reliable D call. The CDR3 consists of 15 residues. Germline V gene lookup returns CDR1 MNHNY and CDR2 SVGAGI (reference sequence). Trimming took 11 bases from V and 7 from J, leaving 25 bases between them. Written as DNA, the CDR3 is TGTGCCGGCCGTCCCCAAGCCGGGCCTGAAAATACGCAGTATTTT. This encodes CAGRPQAGPENTQYF.

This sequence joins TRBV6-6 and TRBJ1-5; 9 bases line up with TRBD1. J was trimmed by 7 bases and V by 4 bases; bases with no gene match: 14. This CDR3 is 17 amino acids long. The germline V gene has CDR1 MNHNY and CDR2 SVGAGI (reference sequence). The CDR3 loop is CASSLIPSNRGQQPQHF. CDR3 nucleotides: TGTGCCAGCAGTTTGATTCCCTCGAACAGGGGGCAACAGCCCCAGCATTTT.

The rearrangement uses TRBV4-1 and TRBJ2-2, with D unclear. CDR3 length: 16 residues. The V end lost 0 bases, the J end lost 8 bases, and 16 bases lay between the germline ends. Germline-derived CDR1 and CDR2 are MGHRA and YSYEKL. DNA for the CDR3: TGCGCCAGCAGCCAAGAATATTACGTGGGTTTAGGGGAGCTGTTTTTT. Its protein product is CASSQEYYVGLGELFF.

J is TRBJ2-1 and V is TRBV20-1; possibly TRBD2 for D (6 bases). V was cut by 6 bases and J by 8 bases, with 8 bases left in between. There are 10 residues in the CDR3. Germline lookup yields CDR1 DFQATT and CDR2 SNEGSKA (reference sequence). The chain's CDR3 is CSARDYEQFF. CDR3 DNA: TGCAGTGCCCGGGACTATGAGCAGTTCTTC.

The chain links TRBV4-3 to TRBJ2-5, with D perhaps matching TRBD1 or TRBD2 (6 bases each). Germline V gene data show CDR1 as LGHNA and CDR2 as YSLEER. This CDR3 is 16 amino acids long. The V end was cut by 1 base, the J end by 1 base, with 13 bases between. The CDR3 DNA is TGCGCCAGCAGCCAAGGTTCCCCGGGGGCCCAAGAGACCCAGTACTTC. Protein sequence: CASSQGSPGAQETQYF.

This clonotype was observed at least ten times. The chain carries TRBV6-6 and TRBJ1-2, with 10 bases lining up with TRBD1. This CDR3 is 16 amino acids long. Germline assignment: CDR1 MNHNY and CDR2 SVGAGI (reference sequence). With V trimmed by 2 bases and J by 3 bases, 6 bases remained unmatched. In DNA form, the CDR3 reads TGTGCCAGCAGTTACGATTTGGGGACAGGGGACTATGGCTACACCTTC. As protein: CASSYDLGTGDYGYTF.

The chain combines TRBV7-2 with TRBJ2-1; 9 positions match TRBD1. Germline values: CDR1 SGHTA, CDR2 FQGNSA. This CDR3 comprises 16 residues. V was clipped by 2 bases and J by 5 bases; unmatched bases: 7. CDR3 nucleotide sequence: TGTGCCAGCAGCTTAAGTGGACAGGGGATCGACAATGAGCAGTTCTTC. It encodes CASSLSGQGIDNEQFF.

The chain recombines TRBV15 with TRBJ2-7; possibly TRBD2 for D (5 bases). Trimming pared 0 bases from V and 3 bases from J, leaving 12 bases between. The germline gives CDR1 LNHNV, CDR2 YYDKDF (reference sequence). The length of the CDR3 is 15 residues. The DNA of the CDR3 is TGTGCCACCAGCAGAGATTTGTTCCGGGGCTACGAGCAGTACTTC. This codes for CATSRDLFRGYEQYF. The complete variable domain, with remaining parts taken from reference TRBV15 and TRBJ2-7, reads DAMVIQNPRYQVTQFGKPVTLSCSQTLNHNVMYWYQQKSSQAPKLLFHYYDKDFNNEADTPDNFQSRRPNTSFCFLDIRSPGLGDTAMYLCATSRDLFRGYEQYFGPGTRLTVT.